The clone carrying this TCR beta chain was observed a few times. This sample is drawn from a study of blood T cell repertoires in COVID-19. Study-level background: Sites across the United States, Italy and Spain contributed samples from acute and convalescent COVID-19. From T cells, B-cell-depleted T cells, or PBMCs came the material, which was cDNA or gDNA.

Per the study methods: Estimates of nucleated cell counts were drawn from the amplification of reference gene primers. Produced via immunoSEQ multiplex PCR; TCRdb's table is partial and in-frame only. V, J and clone size were drawn from that table, and D and trimming were deduced from the DNA. The profile covers 150,000 or so clones, with about 87% appearing a single time and around 6.1% taken by the ten largest. The ends were cut back, 4 bases at V and 4 bases at J, with 13 bases in the middle. The CDR3 contains 14 residues. Germline CDR1 reads MGHRA; CDR2 reads YSYEKL. The sequence was collected from a man older than 75 with acute or convalescent COVID-19. The rearrangement joins TRBV4-1 to TRBJ1-1, with D maybe TRBD1 (5 bases). Sample: peripheral blood. CDR3 amino acids: CASSPRAGPTEAFF. In DNA form, the CDR3 reads TGCGCCAGCAGCCCCCGGGCAGGGCCCACTGAAGCTTTCTTT.